This T cell receptor (beta chain) derives from a study of technical replicates of blood from a handful of donors (TCRdb year 2017). A note on this clone: Its antigen target is currently unknown. Base qualities are missing; no much larger clone stands one base away.

CDR1 and CDR2 (SGHRS, YFSETQ) derive from the germline V gene. Relative to germline, V is missing 5 bases and J is missing 4 bases, with 10 bases of the junction outside any gene match. The CDR3 holds 17 amino acids from the cysteine to the phenylalanine. Left in the record is the CDR3 DNA by itself, 51 bases read in frame from the first base. Preparation of the library involved the immunoSEQ multiplex PCR assay. The clones in this table, taken by TCRdb from immuneACCESS, are in-frame only. Not every clone is retained; where verified, under half of the shortfall comes from an unresolved V gene, and the cause of the rest is unknown. For this sample there are 50,000 to 60,000 clones; 91% appear just once. Approximately 3.6% of the sample comes from the top ten.

This receptor was taken from a human donor in good health. Some clones in this sample may be carry-over from other donors' samples. In this chain, TRBV5-1 is recombined with TRBJ2-3; TRBD2 matches 13 bases in the middle. The sequencing sample was made of PBMCs. The CDR3 loop reads CASRVTSGRAQSDTQYF. The DNA sequence is as follows: TGCGCCAGCAGAGTTACTAGCGGGAGGGCCCAGTCAGATACGCAGTATTTT.